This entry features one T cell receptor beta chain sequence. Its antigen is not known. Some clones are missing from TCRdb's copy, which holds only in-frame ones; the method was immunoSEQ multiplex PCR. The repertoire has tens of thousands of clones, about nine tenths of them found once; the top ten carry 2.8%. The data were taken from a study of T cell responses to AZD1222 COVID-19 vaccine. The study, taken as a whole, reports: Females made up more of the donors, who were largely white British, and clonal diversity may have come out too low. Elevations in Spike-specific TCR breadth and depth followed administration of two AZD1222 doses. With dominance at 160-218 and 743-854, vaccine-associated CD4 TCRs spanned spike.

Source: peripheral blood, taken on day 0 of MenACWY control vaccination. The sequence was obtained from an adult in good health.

The CDR3 here is CASSRQGMNTEAFF. CDR3 in DNA: TGCGCCAGCAGCCGACAGGGGATGAACACTGAAGCTTTCTTT. The genes are TRBV5-1 and TRBJ1-1, with 8 bases fitting TRBD1. V shed 4 bases and J 0 bases; nucleotides not matched to a gene: 2. CDR3 length: 14 amino acids. CDR1 is SGHRS, CDR2 YFSETQ, per germline. Together with reference TRBV5-1 and TRBJ1-1, the CDR3 gives the full variable domain: KAGVTQTPRYLIKTRGQQVTLSCSPISGHRSVSWYQQTPGQGLQFLFEYFSETQRNKGNFPGRFSGRQFSNSRSEMNVSTLELGDSALYLCASSRQGMNTEAFFGQGTRLTVV.